The source of this T cell receptor (beta chain) is a study of beta chain features in type 1 diabetes. Germline V gene data show CDR1 as SGHRS and CDR2 as YFSETQ. The CDR3 covers 17 residues. The J segment lost 4 bases and the V segment lost 4 bases, leaving 13 bases of the junction unmatched. Study-wide results and limits: Shorter templates may be favored by PCR, equally so in patients and controls. Moderate but significant shortening of TCRB CDR3s was recorded in all four CD4+ subsets from Type 1 diabetes patients.

A word on this clone: Its specificity is not known.

Sequenced material consisted of expressed TCRB transcripts (all of the isolated RNA was reverse transcribed). Sequencing of naive, central memory and regulatory T cell samples gave an average of about 3.57 million reads. Data came from immunoSEQ multiplex PCR; TCRdb stores just in-frame clones and leaves some out. The sample shows roughly 250,000 clones, around 10% of them seen only once. The rearrangement uses TRBV5-1 and TRBJ2-2, with 7 bases aligning to TRBD2. The source of this sequence is a woman younger than 30 in good health. The sequenced sample was naive CD4+ T cells from blood. CDR3 nucleotides: TGCGCCAGCAGCCTGGGTGTTAGCAGCGGGATCACCGGGGAGCTGTTTTTT. Translation: CASSLGVSSGITGELFF.